This TCR beta chain is from a study of identical twins. Study-wide results and caveats: Cord blood beta clonotypes present at high abundance carried fewer insertions; no such pattern appeared in memory repertoires. Out-of-frame alpha sequences that twins shared showed excess low generation probability. Twins' surplus sharing was weaker for beta out-of-frame sequences.

Via MiXCR, TCRdb re-called the 5' RACE reads, giving one row per CDR3 protein. Here the sample spans hundreds of thousands of distinct CDR3 sequences, just over 7% being singletons. Many counts were recorded for this clonotype. What it binds is unknown. The ends lost 5 bases at V and 4 bases at J; junction bases unmatched: 6. The CDR3 length is 15 residues. All donors were healthy, and all were Caucasian. Another study also made use of these data, one on yellow fever vaccine responses in identical twins.

Sample: PBMCs. J is TRBJ2-2 and V is TRBV12-3 or TRBV12-4; TRBD1 matches at 8 bases. This receptor was obtained from a woman aged 18-29 years in good health. The CDR3: CASSPDRGRTGELFF. The DNA for the CDR3 is TGTGCCAGCAGTCCCGACAGGGGACGCACCGGGGAGCTGTTTTTT.